This T cell receptor (beta chain) stems from a study of blood T cell repertoires in COVID-19. Turning to the study itself: Acute-phase and convalescent COVID-19 samples originated in the United States, Italy and Spain.

Per the authors' pipeline: Reference gene primer amplification gave nucleated cell count estimates. Repertoires were generated with immunoSEQ multiplex PCR, while TCRdb's copy carries only in-frame clones and drops some. V and J calls and clone size are given by that table; D and trimming were obtained from the DNA. Among about 130,000 clones listed, roughly 72% were seen once. The receptor comes from a man aged 60 to 69 with acute or convalescent COVID-19. Sequenced sample: peripheral blood.

CDR3 sequence (DNA): TGTGCCACCAGTGCAGTGACAGGGGGTAAAGTCGGCTACACCTTC. This translates into CATSAVTGGKVGYTF. V gene TRBV24-1 combines with J gene TRBJ1-2; TRBD1 matches at 9 bases. In germline, CDR1 is KGHDR, CDR2 SFDVKD. The CDR3 totals 15 residues. The junction had 11 bases not matched to a gene; V was cut back by 5 bases and J by 8 bases.